The 14 T cell receptor beta chains below all came from one sample that was sequenced in a study of vaccination and CD4 T cells after COVID-19. For these receptors, no antigen is known. CD4+ T cells that had been cultured provided DNA sequenced with the Oncomine TCR Beta short-read assay. TCRdb reprocessed the PCR reads with MiXCR, giving one entry per CDR3 protein. The repertoire includes roughly 16,000 distinct CDR3 sequences, 63% of them detected once, and around 12% sits in the top ten. Treatment denoted: approximately 9-day PBMC culture with coronavirus spike peptide pools or control peptides (ViraFEST assay). Sequencing was performed on CD4+ T cells from blood, cultured in vitro. These receptors came from a human donor who had recovered from COVID-19.

The chain links TRBV20-1 to TRBJ1-6; D call uncertain. The CDR3 extends over 14 amino acids. Germline-derived CDR1 and CDR2 are DFQATT and SNEGSKA (reference sequence). Trimming took 3 bases from V and 8 from J, leaving 14 bases between them. CDR3 bases: TGCAGTGCTAGTAAGGACTTGGGCGATTCACCCCTCCACTTT. It translates to CSASKDLGDSPLHF.

This clonotype was detected a few times. V usage is TRBV6-1 and J usage is TRBJ2-3; a weak D match, TRBD1 (6 bases). Germline lookup yields CDR1 MNHNS and CDR2 SASEGT. CDR3 size: 14 residues. V was cut by 11 bases and J by 0 bases, with 15 bases left in between. The CDR3 region is CAGRYRVSTDTQYF. The CDR3 DNA sequence: TGTGCCGGACGATACAGGGTTAGCACAGATACGCAGTATTTT.

The chain carries TRBV4-1 and TRBJ1-5; D not certain. Looked up from germline, CDR1 is MGHRA and CDR2 is YSYEKL. The CDR3 length is 13 residues. V dropped 0 bases and J dropped 4 bases, with 4 bases sitting between them. The CDR3 nucleotides read TGCGCCAGCAGCCAAGATAGTAATCAGCCCCAGCATTTT. Its protein is CASSQDSNQPQHF.

The CDR3 is CASSLSGTCRQYF. DNA of the CDR3: TGCGCCAGCAGTCTTTCCGGGACATGTAGGCAGTACTTC. V and J are TRBV23-1 and TRBJ2-7; TRBD1 might be the D (6 bases). TRBV23-1 is annotated as an ORF whose role is uncertain. V gave up 4 bases and J gave up 9 bases, with 16 bases separating them. The CDR3 totals 13 residues.

The gene calls are TRBV28 and TRBJ1-2; 9 bases agree with TRBD1. From germline, CDR1 is MDHEN and CDR2 SYDVKM. The CDR3 covers 13 residues. J was trimmed by 8 bases and V by 6 bases; bases with no gene match: 7. The CDR3 reads CASRGQGLRGYTF. CDR3 coding DNA: TGTGCCAGCAGAGGACAGGGGTTAAGGGGCTACACCTTC.

V and J are TRBV7-6 and TRBJ2-1, with D perhaps TRBD1 (6 bases). The CDR3 runs 18 residues. In germline, CDR1 is SGHVS, CDR2 FNYEAQ. Trimming pared 7 bases from V and 0 bases from J, leaving 22 bases between. CDR3 sequence (DNA): TGTGCCAGCATCCCCAAGGTCCCAGGGGCTTACTCCTACAATGAGCAGTTCTTC. Its protein product is CASIPKVPGAYSYNEQFF.

The J gene is TRBJ2-3, the V gene TRBV28; 10 bases map to TRBD1. This CDR3 is built from 15 residues. Germline V CDR1 and CDR2: MDHEN, SYDVKM. V trimming: 6 bases; J trimming: 5 bases; junction bases outside the gene matches: 8. The CDR3, as DNA: TGTGCCAGCAGCCCCGGGGACAGGGGTCGAGATACGCAGTATTTT. As protein: CASSPGDRGRDTQYF. Based on the CDR3 plus reference TRBV28 and TRBJ2-3, the full variable domain is DVKVTQSSRYLVKRTGEKVFLECVQDMDHENMFWYRQDPGLGLRLIYFSYDVKMKEKGDIPEGYSVSREKKERFSLILESASTNQTSMYLCASSPGDRGRDTQYFGPGTRLTVL.

The J gene is TRBJ2-7, the V gene TRBV7-9, with 9 bases matching TRBD1. This CDR3 has 15 residues. Germline V gene data show CDR1 as SEHNR and CDR2 as FQNEAQ (reference sequence). V lost 6 bases, J lost 3 bases, and 9 bases stayed unmatched. In nucleotides, the CDR3 is TGTGCCAGCAGTACCCGGGACAGGGTTGTCTACGAGCAGTACTTC. Amino acids: CASSTRDRVVYEQYF.

This chain uses TRBV20-1 with TRBJ2-7, with D perhaps assigned TRBD1 or TRBD2 (6 bases each). This CDR3 spans 13 amino acids. V shed 1 base and J shed 6 bases, with 13 bases lying between them. Germline loops: CDR1 DFQATT, CDR2 SNEGSKA (reference sequence). CDR3 nucleotides: TGCAGTGCTAGAGGCCCGGGGGCGGGCGAGCAGTACTTC. Translation: CSARGPGAGEQYF.

The genes are TRBV20-1 and TRBJ2-7; perhaps TRBD1 as D (6 bases). The CDR3 runs 14 residues. Trimming cost V 4 bases and J 0 bases, with 13 bases left between them. Germline V gene sequence: CDR1 DFQATT, CDR2 SNEGSKA (reference sequence). Written as DNA, the CDR3 is TGCAGTGCTATAGACAGGCGAAGCTCCTACGAGCAGTACTTC. It is translated as CSAIDRRSSYEQYF.

The chain uses TRBV29-1 and TRBJ2-2, with D possibly matching TRBD2 (5 bases). The CDR3 is 14 amino acids. Trimming stripped 5 bases from V and 0 bases from J, with 10 bases between. Germline-derived CDR1 and CDR2 are SQVTM and ANQGSEA. DNA for the CDR3: TGCAGCGTTAGAACGGGGACGAACACCGGGGAGCTGTTTTTT. Amino acids: CSVRTGTNTGELFF.

For the CDR3, the DNA is TGTGCCAGCAGTCGCCCGGGACAGGTACACGAGCAGTACTTC. Its protein product is CASSRPGQVHEQYF. V and J are TRBV6-2 or TRBV6-3 and TRBJ2-7; 8 nucleotides match TRBD1. The germline V gene encodes CDR1 MNHEY and CDR2 SVGEGT. Trimming at V came to 5 bases and at J to 5 bases, leaving 8 bases not matched to a gene. The CDR3 sequence is 14 residues long.

The rearrangement links TRBV20-1 to TRBJ2-3, with D perhaps given as TRBD1 or TRBD2 (5 bases each). The length of the CDR3 is 15 residues. V was pared by 2 bases and J by 4 bases, with 16 bases between. Germline V gives CDR1 DFQATT, CDR2 SNEGSKA (reference sequence). Here the CDR3 reads CSARRSGRRADTQYF. CDR3 coding DNA: TGCAGTGCTAGAAGGTCGGGGCGACGCGCAGATACGCAGTATTTT.

The chain is built from TRBV7-8 and TRBJ2-1; D tentatively reads TRBD1 or TRBD2 (5 bases each). CDR3 length: 23 residues. CDR1 SGHVS and CDR2 FQNEAQ come from the germline V gene. V dropped 3 bases and J dropped 8 bases, with 41 bases sitting between them. The CDR3 reads CASSLGPFRQGNFRGTKGYEQFF. DNA of the CDR3: TGTGCCAGCAGCTTGGGGCCCTTCCGGCAGGGAAATTTTCGTGGGACCAAGGGGTATGAGCAGTTCTTC.